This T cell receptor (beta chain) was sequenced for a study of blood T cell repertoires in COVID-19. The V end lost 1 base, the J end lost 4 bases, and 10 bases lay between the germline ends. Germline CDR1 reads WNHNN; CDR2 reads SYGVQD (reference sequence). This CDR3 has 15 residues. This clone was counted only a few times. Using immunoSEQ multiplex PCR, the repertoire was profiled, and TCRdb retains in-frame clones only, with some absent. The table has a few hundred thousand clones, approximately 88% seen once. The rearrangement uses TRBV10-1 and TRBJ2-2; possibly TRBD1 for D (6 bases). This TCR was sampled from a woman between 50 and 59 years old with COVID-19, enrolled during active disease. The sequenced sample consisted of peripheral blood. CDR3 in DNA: TGCGCCAGCAGTGAGTACAGGGAAGCCACCGGGGAGCTGTTTTTT. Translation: CASSEYREATGELFF.